This T cell receptor (beta chain) was sequenced in a study of graft-versus-host responses after intestinal transplantation. Study overall: As for transplant type, recipients had multivisceral, liver-intestinal, or isolated intestinal grafts.

Assay used: immunoSEQ multiplex PCR; TCRdb lists only in-frame clones, some missing. The sample holds 80,000 to 100,000 clones, roughly 91% seen once. As to this clone: Its antigen remains unknown.

The sample consisted of unstimulated CD4+ T cells sorted from spleen or lymph node cells, taken before intestinal transplant. The receptor was derived from a human donor who received an intestinal transplant.

Here the CDR3 DNA reads TGTGCCAGCAGTGATTGGGGCAGCTCAAACTCTGGAAACACCATATATTTT. Translation gives CASSDWGSSNSGNTIYF. This chain connects TRBV25-1 to TRBJ1-3; D possibly corresponds to TRBD1 (5 bases). V lost 3 bases and J lost 0, with 15 bases in between. The germline V gene encodes CDR1 MGHDK and CDR2 SYGVNS. CDR3 length equals 17 residues.